This T cell receptor (beta chain) was profiled in a study of T cell repertoires in cytomegalovirus infection. This clonotype occurred many times. Its target is not known. Study-wide findings and caveats: Accumulated public TCR beta family frequency recognized individuals carrying CMV together with the relevant HLA.

Germline loops: CDR1 SGHVS, CDR2 FNYEAQ. The CDR3 has 17 amino acids. The V gene end was trimmed by 1 base and the J gene end by 2 bases; junction bases not matched to a gene: 9. TCRdb processed the reads anew with MiXCR; each CDR3 protein has one entry. The top ten clones hold 20% to 30% of a sample with almost 550,000 distinct CDR3 sequences, 16% of them seen once. The chain is built from TRBV7-6 and TRBJ2-7; TRBD2 aligns across 9 bases. The TCR sequence derives from a human donor in good health (CMV status not recorded). Some clones in this sample may be carry-over from other donors' samples. The specimen sequenced was CD8+ T cells from PBMCs. The CDR3 reads CASSLGPGAGGTYEQYF. CDR3 sequence (DNA): TGTGCCAGCAGCTTAGGCCCGGGAGCGGGGGGCACCTACGAGCAGTACTTC.